This TCR beta chain was recorded in a study of cytomegalovirus exposure and HLA in healthy donors. Study-wide findings and caveats: For cytomegalovirus status, the classifier reportedly gave diagnoses with high specificity and sensitivity.

About this clone: The antigen remains undetermined.

Trimming at V came to 5 bases and at J to 3 bases, leaving 4 bases not matched to a gene. The V gene's germline CDR1 is MDHEN and CDR2 SYDVKM. The CDR3 has 15 amino acids. Primers included in the PCR were 60 Vbeta and 13 Jbeta primers. Profiled with immunoSEQ multiplex PCR; TCRdb holds only in-frame clones, not every one. This table has 150,000 to 200,000 clones, 75% to 80% appearing once. The chain uses TRBV28 and TRBJ1-6, with 7 nucleotides matching TRBD1. The TCR originated in a woman aged 45-65 years in good health and CMV-seropositive. Specimen: PBMCs. DNA of the CDR3: TGTGCCAGCAGTCTTGGACAGGTCTATAATTCACCCCTCCACTTT. Translating gives CASSLGQVYNSPLHF.